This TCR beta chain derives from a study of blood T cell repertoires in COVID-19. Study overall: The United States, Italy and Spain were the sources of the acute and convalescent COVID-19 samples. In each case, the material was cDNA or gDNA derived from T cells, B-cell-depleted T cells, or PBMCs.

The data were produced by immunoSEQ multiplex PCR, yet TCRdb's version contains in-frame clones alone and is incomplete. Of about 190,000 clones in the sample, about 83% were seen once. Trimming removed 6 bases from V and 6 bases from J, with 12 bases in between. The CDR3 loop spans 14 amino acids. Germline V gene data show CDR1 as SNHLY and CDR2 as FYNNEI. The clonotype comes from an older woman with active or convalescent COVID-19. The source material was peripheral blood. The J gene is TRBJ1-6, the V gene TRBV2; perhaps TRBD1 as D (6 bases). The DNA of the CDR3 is TGTGCCAGCAGCGAACAGGGCCGTAATTCACCCCTCCACTTT. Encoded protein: CASSEQGRNSPLHF.